This TCR beta chain was recovered during a study of identical twins. The germline V gene has CDR1 KGHSH and CDR2 LQKENI. The CDR3 spans 15 residues. The V end lost 3 bases, the J end lost 1 base, and 10 bases lay between the germline ends. A template switching step contributed a universal primer site, while unique molecular identifiers were present in the cDNA. TCRdb ran MiXCR on the 5' RACE reads and lists one entry per CDR3 protein. The sample has roughly 690,000 distinct CDR3 sequences; around 6% are singletons. The sequence was obtained from a man younger than 30 in good health. J is TRBJ2-1 and V is TRBV18; possible D gene TRBD1, 5 bases. The material sequenced was naive T cells sorted from blood. CDR3 DNA sequence: TGTGCCAGCTCACCTTTTAAGGGGTCCTACAATGAGCAGTTCTTC. This translates into CASSPFKGSYNEQFF.